The 15 T cell receptor beta chains below were found in one sample sequenced in a study of T cell responses to AZD1222 COVID-19 vaccine. Only in-frame clones appear in the TCRdb table, and some are missing; sequencing was by immunoSEQ multiplex PCR. The profile shows some 50,000 clones, 80% to 90% of them singletons. The material was peripheral blood, obtained 28 days after the second AZD1222 dose. The source is an adult who received the AZD1222 COVID-19 vaccine.

V gene TRBV7-2 combines with J gene TRBJ2-5; no clear D. The CDR3 runs to 15 residues. V dropped 5 bases and J dropped 1 base, with 14 bases sitting between them. CDR1 is SGHTA and CDR2 is FQGNSA in the germline V gene. The CDR3 nucleotides are TGTGCCAGCAGCCAAAGACCCCGGACCCAAGAGACCCAGTACTTC. Translation: CASSQRPRTQETQYF.

Only one count was recorded for this clone. The chain joins TRBV12-3 or TRBV12-4 to TRBJ1-2; 10 nucleotides agree with TRBD1. V was clipped by 6 bases and J by 4 bases; unmatched bases: 2. This CDR3 contains 13 residues. CDR3 sequence reads: CASRGTGVYGYTF. The CDR3 bases are TGTGCCAGCAGGGGGACAGGGGTCTATGGCTACACCTTC.

The chain carries TRBV5-1 and TRBJ1-6; TRBD1 is a possible D gene (5 bases). CDR3 length equals 16 residues. The germline V and J ends were trimmed by 0 bases and 0 bases, with 7 bases remaining between them. The V gene's germline CDR1 is SGHRS and CDR2 YFSETQ. The CDR3 nucleotides read TGCGCCAGCAGCTTGGGGGGCAGCTCCTATAATTCACCCCTCCACTTT. As protein: CASSLGGSSYNSPLHF.

The CDR3 region is CASSLGRPSEAFF. CDR3 bases: TGCGCCAGCAGCTTGGGTCGACCCAGTGAAGCTTTCTTT. The rearrangement joins TRBV5-1 to TRBJ1-1, with no clear D. The CDR3 sequence is 13 residues long. Germline assignment: CDR1 SGHRS and CDR2 YFSETQ. V lost 0 bases to trimming and J lost 7 bases, with 10 bases between them.

The chain combines TRBV19 with TRBJ2-7, with unresolved D. There are 14 residues in the CDR3. CDR1 and CDR2 from the germline V gene are LNHDA and SQIVND (reference sequence). V lost 1 base and J lost 1, with 8 bases in between. CDR3 in DNA: TGTGCCAGTAGTATAGCTCCCGGGTCCTACGAGCAGTACTTC. Translated: CASSIAPGSYEQYF. Full variable domain (remainder filled in from reference TRBV19 and TRBJ2-7): DGGITQSPKYLFRKEGQNVTLSCEQNLNHDAMYWYRQDPGQGLRLIYYSQIVNDFQKGDIAEGYSVSREKKESFPLTVTSAQKNPTAFYLCASSIAPGSYEQYFGPGTRLTVT.

The chain links TRBV5-1 to TRBJ2-7; 14 positions match TRBD2. The CDR3 runs 16 residues. Germline V gene data show CDR1 as SGHRS and CDR2 as YFSETQ. The trim removed 4 bases at V and 4 bases at J, leaving 7 bases unmatched. CDR3 coding DNA: TGCGCCAGCAGCCCGACCGGGACTAGCGGGAGATACGAGCAGTACTTC. Translated: CASSPTGTSGRYEQYF.

The chain recombines TRBV3-1 (or the pseudogene TRBV3-2) with TRBJ1-2; D perhaps matches TRBD1 (5 bases). CDR1 and CDR2 from the germline V gene are LGHDT and YNNKEL (reference sequence). The ends were cut back, 2 bases at V and 5 bases at J, with 18 bases in the middle. There are 16 residues in the CDR3. CDR3 protein: CASSQSGGTTQYGYTF. In nucleotides, the CDR3 is TGTGCCAGCAGCCAATCGGGCGGGACGACACAGTATGGCTACACCTTC.

This chain connects TRBV5-6 to TRBJ1-3; no clear D gene. The germline gives CDR1 SGHDT, CDR2 YYEEEE. Trimming pared 2 bases from V and 4 bases from J, leaving 10 bases between. The CDR3 has 14 amino acids. The CDR3 DNA follows: TGTGCCAGCAGCTTTTCCGGGTACGGAAACACCATATATTTT. Residues: CASSFSGYGNTIYF.

The chain links TRBV7-9 to TRBJ2-5, with 9 bases fitting TRBD1. CDR1 is SEHNR and CDR2 is FQNEAQ in the germline V gene (reference sequence). The length of the CDR3 is 15 residues. J gave up 4 bases and V 2 bases, and 5 bases lay outside the gene matches. DNA for the CDR3: TGTGCCAGCAGCTTAAGACAGGGGGTAGGAGAGACCCAGTACTTC. This gives the protein CASSLRQGVGETQYF.

The chain joins TRBV3-1 (or the pseudogene TRBV3-2) to TRBJ2-7; 10 bases align to TRBD1. The CDR3 length is 15 residues. The ends lost 5 bases at V and 2 bases at J; junction bases unmatched: 6. Germline loops: CDR1 LGHDT, CDR2 YNNKEL (reference sequence). DNA for the CDR3: TGTGCCAGCAGCGAACCCGGGACAGGGGCCTACGAGCAGTACTTC. As protein: CASSEPGTGAYEQYF.

This chain uses TRBV18 with TRBJ1-2; maybe TRBD1 (6 bases). There are 17 residues in the CDR3. The V gene lost 3 bases and the J gene lost 3 bases, with 20 bases spanning the gap. Germline loops: CDR1 KGHSH, CDR2 LQKENI. CDR3 nucleotide sequence: TGTGCCAGCTCACCTACCCGTCACCCAGGGGAGGACTATGGCTACACCTTC. It is translated as CASSPTRHPGEDYGYTF. Together with reference TRBV18 and TRBJ1-2, the CDR3 gives the full variable domain: NAGVMQNPRHLVRRRGQEARLRCSPMKGHSHVYWYRQLPEEGLKFMVYLQKENIIDESGMPKERFSAEFPKEGPSILRIQQVVRGDSAAYFCASSPTRHPGEDYGYTFGSGTRLTVV.

The chain combines TRBV19 with TRBJ2-5; tentatively, D is TRBD1 or TRBD2 (5 bases each). V was shortened by 6 bases and J by 2 bases, with 16 bases between the two germline ends. Germline V gene sequence: CDR1 LNHDA, CDR2 SQIVND (reference sequence). This CDR3 has 15 residues. In DNA, the CDR3 is TGTGCCAGTAGATGGCCCCATGGGGGACAAGAGACCCAGTACTTC. It yields the protein CASRWPHGGQETQYF.

The chain is built from TRBV18 and TRBJ1-1, with 7 bases matching TRBD1. The ends lost 3 bases at V and 7 bases at J; junction bases unmatched: 5. Germline loops: CDR1 KGHSH, CDR2 LQKENI. The CDR3 length is 13 residues. CDR3 in amino acids: CASSPTTGVEAFF. CDR3 DNA: TGTGCCAGCTCACCCACTACAGGGGTTGAAGCTTTCTTT.

The J gene is TRBJ1-6, the V gene TRBV28, with 9 nucleotides matching TRBD1. J was trimmed by 9 bases and V by 4 bases; bases with no gene match: 7. CDR3 size: 15 residues. From germline, CDR1 is MDHEN and CDR2 SYDVKM. CDR3 region: CASSYQQGASSPLHF. For the CDR3, the DNA is TGTGCCAGCAGTTATCAACAGGGGGCAAGTTCACCCCTCCACTTT.

The chain couples TRBV9 to TRBJ1-1; maybe TRBD1 (6 bases). CDR1 is SGDLS, CDR2 YYNGEE, per germline. This CDR3 spans 14 amino acids. V lost 0 bases, J lost 4 bases, and 10 bases lay in between. The DNA for the CDR3 is TGTGCCAGCAGCGTAGGGGCAGGGGTCACTGAAGCTTTCTTT. Residues: CASSVGAGVTEAFF.